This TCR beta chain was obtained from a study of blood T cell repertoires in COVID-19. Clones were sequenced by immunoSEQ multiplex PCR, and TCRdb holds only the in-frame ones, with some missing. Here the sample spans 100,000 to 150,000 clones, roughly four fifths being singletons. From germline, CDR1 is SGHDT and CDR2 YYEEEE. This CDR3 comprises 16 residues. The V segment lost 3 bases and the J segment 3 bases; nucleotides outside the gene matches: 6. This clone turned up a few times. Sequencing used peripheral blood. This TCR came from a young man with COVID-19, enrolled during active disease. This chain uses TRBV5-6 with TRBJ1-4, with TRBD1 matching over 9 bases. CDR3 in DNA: TGTGCCAGCAGCTCCGGGACAGGGATGGCTAATGAAAAACTGTTTTTT. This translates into CASSSGTGMANEKLFF. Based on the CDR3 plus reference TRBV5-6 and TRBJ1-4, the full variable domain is DAGVTQSPTHLIKTRGQQVTLRCSPKSGHDTVSWYQQALGQGPQFIFQYYEEEERQRGNFPDRFSGHQFPNYSSELNVNALLLGDSALYLCASSSGTGMANEKLFFGSGTQLSVL.